The present entry profiles one T cell receptor (beta chain) with its context. In the study's own analysis: Amplified reference gene primers provided the basis for estimating nucleated cell counts. TCRdb's copy holds only in-frame clones and misses some; the assay was immunoSEQ multiplex PCR. V, J and clone size derive from that table, while D and trimming were established from the DNA sequence. The sample has 120,000 or so clones, about 85% seen once; the top ten hold 20% to 30%. This entry comes from a study of blood T cell repertoires in COVID-19. Study-wide context: COVID-19 samples, acute and convalescent, were from the United States, Italy and Spain. T cells, B-cell-depleted T cells, or PBMCs supplied cDNA or gDNA.

The V gene's germline CDR1 is LNHNV and CDR2 YYDKDF (reference sequence). The CDR3 spans 14 residues. V lost 2 bases and J lost 11, with 18 bases in between. This chain connects TRBV15 to TRBJ1-1, with D possibly matching TRBD1 (6 bases). This receptor was taken from a woman of 80 years or more with acute or convalescent COVID-19. Material for sequencing was peripheral blood. The CDR3 DNA reads as TGTGCCACCAGCAGACCTTCAGGGGCCTGGGAGGCTTTCTTT. Its translation is CATSRPSGAWEAFF.